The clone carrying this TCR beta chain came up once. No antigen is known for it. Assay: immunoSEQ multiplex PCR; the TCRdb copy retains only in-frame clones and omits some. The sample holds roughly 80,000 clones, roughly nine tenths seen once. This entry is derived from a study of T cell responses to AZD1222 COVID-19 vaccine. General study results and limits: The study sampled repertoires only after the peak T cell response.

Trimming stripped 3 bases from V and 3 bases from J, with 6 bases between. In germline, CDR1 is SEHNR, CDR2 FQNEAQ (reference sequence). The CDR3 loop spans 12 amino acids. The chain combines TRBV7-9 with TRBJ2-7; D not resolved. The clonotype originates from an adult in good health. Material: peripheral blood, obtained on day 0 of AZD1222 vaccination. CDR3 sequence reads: CASSFNHYEQYF. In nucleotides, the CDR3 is TGTGCCAGCAGCTTTAACCACTACGAGCAGTACTTC.